This TCR beta chain was found in a study of blood T cell repertoires in COVID-19. This CDR3 has 16 residues. V dropped 4 bases and J dropped 4; count of bases not matched to a gene: 11. Per the germline V gene, CDR1 is MRHNA and CDR2 is SNTAGT. Method: immunoSEQ multiplex PCR; TCRdb's copy keeps in-frame clones and lacks some. The repertoire holds about 5,900 clones, with 86% as singletons. The rearrangement links TRBV6-4 to TRBJ1-2; 8 bases fit TRBD1. Input material: peripheral blood. The TCR sequence derives from a human donor in a cohort sampled during active COVID-19. The DNA of the CDR3 is TGTGCCAGCAGTGTTAGTCCCGGGACAGGCCTCTATGGCTACACCTTC. Residues: CASSVSPGTGLYGYTF.